The 25 T cell receptor beta chains listed next were all sequenced from one sample in a study of blood T cell repertoires in COVID-19 (dated by TCRdb to about 2020). The protocol used for the library was the immunoSEQ multiplex PCR assay. This is the immuneACCESS table as TCRdb keeps it, with only in-frame sequences that have V and J called. A part of the clones is gone; compared with another copy, unresolved V genes explain less than half, and the rest is unexplained. A total of some 500,000 clones appear in this sample, about 89% of them only once. The ten largest clones capture around 7.8% of the sample. Material for sequencing was peripheral blood. The receptors stem from a woman aged 45-60 years with COVID-19, enrolled during active disease.

This chain joins TRBV27 and TRBJ2-7; 9 bases match TRBD2. Trimming cost V 4 bases and J 0 bases; bases outside gene matches: 10. Germline V gene lookup returns CDR1 MNHEY and CDR2 SMNVEV (reference sequence). The CDR3 extends over 17 amino acids. CDR3 in amino acids: CASSSATSGRYSYEQYF. In nucleotides, the CDR3 is TGTGCCAGCAGTTCCGCGACTAGCGGACGATACTCCTACGAGCAGTACTTC.

The V call is TRBV7-8, the J call TRBJ1-4; possibly TRBD1 for D (6 bases). The V and J ends lost 8 bases and 5 bases respectively, with 18 bases between them. The length of the CDR3 is 15 residues. Germline V lookup: CDR1 SGHVS, CDR2 FQNEAQ. CDR3 sequence (DNA): TGTGCCAGCGGGGGAACCGGGACAAAGAATGAAAAACTGTTTTTT. Its protein is CASGGTGTKNEKLFF. The variable domain in full, completed from reference TRBV7-8 and TRBJ1-4, reads GAGVSQSPRYKVAKRGQDVALRCDPISGHVSLFWYQQALGQGPEFLTYFQNEAQLDKSGLPSDRFFAERPEGSVSTLKIQRTQQEDSAVYLCASGGTGTKNEKLFFGSGTQLSVL.

The chain links TRBV12-5 to TRBJ2-3, with a possible D match to TRBD2 (5 bases). CDR3 length: 16 amino acids. Germline loops: CDR1 LGHNT, CDR2 FRNRAP. Deletions cut 5 bases from V and 0 bases from J, with 15 bases between. CDR3 DNA sequence: TGTGCTAGTGGTCCTAGCCGGGGAACTAGCACAGATACGCAGTATTTT. Translating gives CASGPSRGTSTDTQYF.

This chain joins TRBV6-6 and TRBJ1-2; TRBD1 might be the D (6 bases). CDR3 length: 14 amino acids. Trimming took 2 bases from V and 3 from J, leaving 10 bases between them. Germline CDR1 and CDR2: MNHNY and SVGAGI (reference sequence). CDR3 sequence reads: CASSYTTGYYGYTF. The CDR3 DNA reads as TGTGCCAGCAGTTACACTACAGGGTACTATGGCTACACCTTC.

This clone was recorded once. Additional DNA sequences in this sample encode the identical CDR3. The V and J genes are TRBV9 and TRBJ1-1, with D perhaps matching TRBD1 (5 bases). In germline, CDR1 is SGDLS, CDR2 YYNGEE. Trimming stripped 0 bases from V and 5 bases from J, with 8 bases between. The CDR3 is 13 residues long. This CDR3 is CASSVAGRTEAFF. In nucleotides, the CDR3 is TGTGCCAGCAGCGTAGCAGGGAGGACTGAAGCTTTCTTT.

V is TRBV11-2 and J is TRBJ2-5; 7 nucleotides agree with TRBD2. Looked up from germline, CDR1 is SGHAT and CDR2 is FQNNGV. The CDR3 length is 15 residues. The J segment lost 2 bases and the V segment lost 5 bases, leaving 8 bases of the junction unmatched. The CDR3: CASSHGTTDQETQYF. The CDR3 DNA is TGTGCCAGCAGCCATGGGACTACCGATCAAGAGACCCAGTACTTC.

The rearrangement uses TRBV5-1 and TRBJ2-5, with TRBD2 matching over 10 bases. The CDR3 runs to 15 residues. Germline V lookup: CDR1 SGHRS, CDR2 YFSETQ. Trimming took 0 bases from V and 9 from J; bases not matched to a gene: 8. The CDR3 DNA is TGCGCCAGCAGCTTGGAACTAGCGGGGACAGCGGCCCAGTACTTC. Translated: CASSLELAGTAAQYF.

This chain uses TRBV5-8 with TRBJ2-2; no reliable D call. Germline values: CDR1 SGHTS, CDR2 YDEGEE. With 1 base removed from V and 0 bases from J, the gap between germline ends came to 13 bases. This CDR3 has 17 residues. CDR3 in amino acids: CASSLPGLYANTGELFF. In DNA form, the CDR3 reads TGTGCCAGCAGCTTGCCAGGCTTATATGCGAACACCGGGGAGCTGTTTTTT.

The chain links TRBV6-5 to TRBJ2-1; TRBD1 matches at 7 bases. After removal of 5 bases from V and 7 bases from J, the junction contained 8 bases not matched to a gene. Germline V gives CDR1 MNHEY, CDR2 SVGAGI. This CDR3 comprises 14 residues. The CDR3 nucleotides read TGTGCCAGCAGTCGACAGGGTGGAAGGAATGAGCAGTTCTTC. Encoded protein: CASSRQGGRNEQFF.

The rearrangement joins TRBV9 to TRBJ1-5; TRBD1 is a possible D gene (5 bases). Germline V lookup: CDR1 SGDLS, CDR2 YYNGEE. The length of the CDR3 is 13 residues. Trimming cost V 0 bases and J 5 bases, with 6 bases left between them. In DNA, the CDR3 is TGTGCCAGCAGCGTAGGGGACTATCAGCCCCAGCATTTT. Translated, it gives CASSVGDYQPQHF.

This chain connects TRBV2 to TRBJ2-1; the match to TRBD2 covers 13 bases. V shed 6 bases, J shed 9 bases, and the junction held 8 bases outside the gene matches. Germline V gene data show CDR1 as SNHLY and CDR2 as FYNNEI. The CDR3 is 15 residues long. The CDR3 coding sequence is TGTGCCAGCAGCCCACTAGCGGGGGGGCAGTCTGAGCAGTTCTTC. It yields the protein CASSPLAGGQSEQFF.

The chain joins TRBV6-5 to TRBJ2-1; D is perhaps TRBD2 (6 bases). CDR3 length: 13 residues. Germline V CDR1 and CDR2: MNHEY, SVGAGI. Trimming left V 6 bases short and J 4 bases short, with 10 bases between. This CDR3 is CASRRDSYNEQFF. The CDR3 DNA reads as TGTGCCAGCAGACGGGACTCATACAATGAGCAGTTCTTC.

This clone was seen only once. The chain joins TRBV5-1 to TRBJ2-2; 9 bases match TRBD1. Trimming took 2 bases from V and 6 from J; bases not matched to a gene: 5. This CDR3 contains 15 residues. Per germline, CDR1 SGHRS and CDR2 YFSETQ. CDR3 coding DNA: TGCGCCAGCAGCTTACAACAGGGGGCGTCCGGGGAGCTGTTTTTT. This translates into CASSLQQGASGELFF. Full variable domain (rest looked up from reference TRBV5-1 and TRBJ2-2): KAGVTQTPRYLIKTRGQQVTLSCSPISGHRSVSWYQQTPGQGLQFLFEYFSETQRNKGNFPGRFSGRQFSNSRSEMNVSTLELGDSALYLCASSLQQGASGELFFGEGSRLTVL.

CDR3 protein: CANHPPARDTGELFF. The CDR3 DNA follows: TGTGCCAACCACCCCCCGGCGAGGGACACCGGGGAGCTGTTTTTT. The chain is built from TRBV5-4 and TRBJ2-2; a weak D match, TRBD2 (5 bases). This CDR3 region has 15 residues. V was shortened by 9 bases and J by 3 bases, with 18 bases between the two germline ends. Germline V CDR1 and CDR2: SGHNT, YYREEE (reference sequence).

The V gene is TRBV6-5, the J gene TRBJ1-2; a possible D gene is TRBD1 (6 bases). Germline V gives CDR1 MNHEY, CDR2 SVGAGI. CDR3 length: 16 residues. With 0 bases removed from V and 6 bases from J, the gap between germline ends came to 17 bases. CDR3 nucleotide sequence: TGTGCCAGCAGTTACTCGGTTCGGGGGGGGCGCGATGGCTACACCTTC. This gives the protein CASSYSVRGGRDGYTF.

The chain links TRBV19 to TRBJ2-4, with D maybe TRBD1 (5 bases). Germline CDR1 reads LNHDA; CDR2 reads SQIVND (reference sequence). The CDR3 is made up of 13 amino acids. The V gene lost 1 base and the J gene lost 12 bases, with 13 bases spanning the gap. The CDR3 here is CASSIGRQGGQYF. The CDR3 DNA follows: TGTGCCAGTAGTATAGGGCGCCAGGGCGGTCAGTACTTC.

The chain couples TRBV2 to TRBJ2-1; 9 bases are shared with TRBD2. The germline V gene encodes CDR1 SNHLY and CDR2 FYNNEI. The CDR3 contains 15 residues. V was clipped by 3 bases and J by 2 bases; unmatched bases: 2. CDR3 coding DNA: TGTGCCAGCAGTGAGGGCGGGGGGGCCTACAATGAGCAGTTCTTC. The encoded protein is CASSEGGGAYNEQFF.

The chain is built from TRBV5-1 and TRBJ1-1; D gene ambiguous. Trimming left V 4 bases short and J 4 bases short, with 17 bases between. The CDR3 totals 15 residues. Per the germline V gene, CDR1 is SGHRS and CDR2 is YFSETQ. The CDR3 here is CASSLGESSGTEAFF. The CDR3 DNA sequence: TGCGCCAGCAGCCTGGGAGAGAGCTCAGGCACTGAAGCTTTCTTT.

The CDR3 protein is CATSDFPWRDGYTF. As DNA, the CDR3 is TGTGCCACCAGTGATTTCCCCTGGAGGGATGGCTACACCTTC. J is TRBJ1-2 and V is TRBV24-1, with D hard to call. This CDR3 region has 14 residues. Germline V gives CDR1 KGHDR, CDR2 SFDVKD. The V gene lost 1 base and the J gene lost 6 bases, with 11 bases spanning the gap.

The gene calls are TRBV7-3 and TRBJ1-6; D unresolved. V lost 4 bases, J lost 3 bases, and 10 bases lay in between. Germline assignment: CDR1 SGHTA and CDR2 FQGTGA. This CDR3 spans 15 amino acids. CDR3 amino acids: CASSSYSRYNSPLHF. CDR3 bases: TGTGCCAGCAGCTCCTATTCTCGCTATAATTCACCCCTCCACTTT.

This clone was detected once. This chain links TRBV27 with TRBJ1-2; 9 nucleotides agree with TRBD1. The germline gives CDR1 MNHEY, CDR2 SMNVEV (reference sequence). With V trimmed by 5 bases and J by 5 bases, 18 bases remained unmatched. The CDR3 is 18 amino acids. The CDR3 sequence: CASSRYLEGQGTSYGYTF. CDR3 nucleotide sequence: TGTGCCAGCAGTCGCTATTTGGAGGGACAGGGTACCTCTTATGGCTACACCTTC.

This sequence joins TRBV2 and TRBJ2-1, with D possibly TRBD2 on 6 matching bases. CDR1 SNHLY and CDR2 FYNNEI come from the germline V gene. The CDR3 is made up of 15 amino acids. V lost 8 bases and J lost 5, with 19 bases in between. This CDR3 reads CASSEGNGRDNEQFF. Written as DNA, the CDR3 is TGTGCCAGCTCGGAGGGAAACGGGCGGGACAATGAGCAGTTCTTC.

This clone was counted only a few times. The rearrangement links TRBV5-1 to TRBJ2-5; TRBD2 is a possible D gene (5 bases). Between the trimmed V and J ends, which lost 4 bases and 5 bases, there was a span of 12 bases. This CDR3 region has 13 residues. In germline, CDR1 is SGHRS, CDR2 YFSETQ. CDR3 bases: TGCGCCAGCAGCGGGCGGGTAGGCGAGACCCAGTACTTC. This codes for CASSGRVGETQYF.

The genes are TRBV5-1 and TRBJ2-2; TRBD1 matches at 10 bases. Per the germline V gene, CDR1 is SGHRS and CDR2 is YFSETQ. The CDR3 totals 15 residues. The ends lost 2 bases at V and 5 bases at J; junction bases unmatched: 3. CDR3 region: CASSFGQGETGELFF. In DNA, the CDR3 is TGCGCCAGCAGCTTTGGACAGGGGGAGACCGGGGAGCTGTTTTTT.

This chain links TRBV29-1 with TRBJ1-1; D gene ambiguous. Trimming shortened V by 0 bases and J by 5 bases, and 10 bases separated the two germline ends. CDR1 and CDR2 from the germline V gene are SQVTM and ANQGSEA. CDR3 length equals 13 residues. CDR3 DNA sequence: TGCAGCGTTGAAGATTTTACGGGTACTGAAGCTTTCTTT. Protein sequence: CSVEDFTGTEAFF.